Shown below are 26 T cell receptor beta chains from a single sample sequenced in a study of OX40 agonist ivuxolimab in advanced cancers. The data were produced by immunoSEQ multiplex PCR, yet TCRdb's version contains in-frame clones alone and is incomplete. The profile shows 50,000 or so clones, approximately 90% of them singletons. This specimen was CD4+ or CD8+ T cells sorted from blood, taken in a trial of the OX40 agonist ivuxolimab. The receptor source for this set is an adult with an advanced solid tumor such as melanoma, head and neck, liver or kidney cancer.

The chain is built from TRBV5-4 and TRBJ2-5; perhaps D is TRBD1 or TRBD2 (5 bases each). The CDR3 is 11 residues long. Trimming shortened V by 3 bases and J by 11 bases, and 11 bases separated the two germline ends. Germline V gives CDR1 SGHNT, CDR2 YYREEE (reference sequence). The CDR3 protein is CASSSMGEQYF. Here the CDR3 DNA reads TGTGCCAGCAGCTCGATGGGGGAGCAGTACTTC.

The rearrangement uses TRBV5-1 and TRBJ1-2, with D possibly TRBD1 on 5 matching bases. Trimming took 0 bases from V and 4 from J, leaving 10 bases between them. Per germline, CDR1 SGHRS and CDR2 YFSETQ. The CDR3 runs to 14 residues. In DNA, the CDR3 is TGCGCCAGCAGCTTGGAAGGGGAGGGCTATGGCTACACCTTC. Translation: CASSLEGEGYGYTF.

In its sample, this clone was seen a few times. CDR3 nucleotide sequence: TGTGCCTGGAGTGTAAGCGGGTCTCTGGGGGAGCAGTACTTC. Translated, it gives CAWSVSGSLGEQYF. The J gene is TRBJ2-7, the V gene TRBV30, with a weak D call TRBD2 (6 bases). This CDR3 has 14 residues. The ends were cut back, 0 bases at V and 7 bases at J, with 16 bases in the middle. Germline V gene sequence: CDR1 GTSNPN, CDR2 SVGIG (reference sequence). Full variable domain (rest looked up from reference TRBV30 and TRBJ2-7): SQTIHQWPATLVQPVGSPLSLECTVEGTSNPNLYWYRQAAGRGLQLLFYSVGIGQISSEVPQNLSASRPQDRQFILSSKKLLLSDSGFYLCAWSVSGSLGEQYFGPGTRLTVT.

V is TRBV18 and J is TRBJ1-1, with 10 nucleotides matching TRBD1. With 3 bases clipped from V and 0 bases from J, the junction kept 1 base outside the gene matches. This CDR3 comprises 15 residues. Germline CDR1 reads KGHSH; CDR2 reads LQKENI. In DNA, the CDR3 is TGTGCCAGCTCACCGGACAGGGGGTTGAACACTGAAGCTTTCTTT. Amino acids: CASSPDRGLNTEAFF.

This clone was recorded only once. The CDR3 bases are TGTGCCAGCAGTGACAGCGGGAGGGCCTCTGGGGCCAACGTCCTGACTTTC. This codes for CASSDSGRASGANVLTF. The chain uses TRBV2 and TRBJ2-6, with 10 bases lining up with TRBD2. The germline CDR1 and CDR2 sequences are SNHLY and FYNNEI. Germline trimming cut 3 bases from V and 0 bases from J; bases unmatched to any gene: 2. This CDR3 comprises 17 residues.

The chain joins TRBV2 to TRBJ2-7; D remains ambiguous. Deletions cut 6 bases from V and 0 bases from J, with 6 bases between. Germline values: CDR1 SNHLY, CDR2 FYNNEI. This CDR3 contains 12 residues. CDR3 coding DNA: TGTGCCAGCAGACTAAACTCCTACGAGCAGTACTTC. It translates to CASRLNSYEQYF.

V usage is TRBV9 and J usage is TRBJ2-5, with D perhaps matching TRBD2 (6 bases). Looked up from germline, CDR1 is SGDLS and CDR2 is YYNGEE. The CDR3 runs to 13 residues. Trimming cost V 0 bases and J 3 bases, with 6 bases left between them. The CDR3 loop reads CASSVGGEETQYF. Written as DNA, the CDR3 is TGTGCCAGCAGCGTAGGGGGGGAAGAGACCCAGTACTTC.

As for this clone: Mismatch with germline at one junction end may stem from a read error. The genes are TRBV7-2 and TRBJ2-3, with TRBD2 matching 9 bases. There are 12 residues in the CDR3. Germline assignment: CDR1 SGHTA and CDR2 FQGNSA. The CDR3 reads CASSPSSGTHIF. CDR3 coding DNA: TGTGCCAGCAGCCCCTCTAGCGGGACGCACATTTTT.

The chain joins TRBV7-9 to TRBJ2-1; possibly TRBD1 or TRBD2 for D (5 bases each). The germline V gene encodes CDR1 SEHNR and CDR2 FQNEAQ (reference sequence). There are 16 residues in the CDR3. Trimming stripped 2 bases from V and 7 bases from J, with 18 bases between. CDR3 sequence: CASSLLGEPSGNEQFF. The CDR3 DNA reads TGTGCCAGCAGCTTACTGGGGGAACCGTCGGGAAATGAGCAGTTCTTC.

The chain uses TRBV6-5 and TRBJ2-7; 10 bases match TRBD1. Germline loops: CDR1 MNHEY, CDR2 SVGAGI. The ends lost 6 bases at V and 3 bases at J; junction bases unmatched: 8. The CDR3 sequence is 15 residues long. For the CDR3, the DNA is TGTGCCAGCAGCCGCTACGGGACAGGGGACTACGAGCAGTACTTC. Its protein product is CASSRYGTGDYEQYF.

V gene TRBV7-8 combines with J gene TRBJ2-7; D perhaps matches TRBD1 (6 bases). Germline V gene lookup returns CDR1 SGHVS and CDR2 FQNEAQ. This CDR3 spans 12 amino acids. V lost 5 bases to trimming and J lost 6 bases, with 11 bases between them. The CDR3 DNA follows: TGTGCCAGCAGCCTCCAGGGGCTCGAGCAGTACTTC. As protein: CASSLQGLEQYF. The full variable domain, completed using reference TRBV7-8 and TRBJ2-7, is GAGVSQSPRYKVAKRGQDVALRCDPISGHVSLFWYQQALGQGPEFLTYFQNEAQLDKSGLPSDRFFAERPEGSVSTLKIQRTQQEDSAVYLCASSLQGLEQYFGPGTRLTVT.

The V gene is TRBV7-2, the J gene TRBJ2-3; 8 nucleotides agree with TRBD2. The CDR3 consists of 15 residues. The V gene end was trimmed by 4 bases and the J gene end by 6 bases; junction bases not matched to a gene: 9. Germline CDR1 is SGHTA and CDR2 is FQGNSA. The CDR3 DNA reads TGTGCCAGCAGCTCCTGGCCGACTAGCGCGGATACGCAGTATTTT. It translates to CASSSWPTSADTQYF.

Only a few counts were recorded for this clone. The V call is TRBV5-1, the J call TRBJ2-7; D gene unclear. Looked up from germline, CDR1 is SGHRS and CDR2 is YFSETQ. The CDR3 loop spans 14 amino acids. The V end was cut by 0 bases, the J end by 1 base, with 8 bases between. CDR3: CASSLAAKSYEQYF. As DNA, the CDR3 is TGCGCCAGCAGCTTGGCGGCCAAATCCTACGAGCAGTACTTC.

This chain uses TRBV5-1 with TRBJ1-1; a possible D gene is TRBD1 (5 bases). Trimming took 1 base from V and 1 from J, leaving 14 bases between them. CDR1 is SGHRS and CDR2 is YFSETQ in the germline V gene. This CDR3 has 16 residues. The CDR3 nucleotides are TGCGCCAGCAGCTTGTCGGGGGTACGTAAGAACACTGAAGCTTTCTTT. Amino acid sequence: CASSLSGVRKNTEAFF.

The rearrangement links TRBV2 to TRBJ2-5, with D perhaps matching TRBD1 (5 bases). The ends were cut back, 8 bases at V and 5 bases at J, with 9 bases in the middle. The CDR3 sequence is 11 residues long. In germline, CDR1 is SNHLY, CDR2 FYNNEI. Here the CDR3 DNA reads TGTGCCAGCCTTAAGGGGGAGACCCAGTACTTC. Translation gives CASLKGETQYF.

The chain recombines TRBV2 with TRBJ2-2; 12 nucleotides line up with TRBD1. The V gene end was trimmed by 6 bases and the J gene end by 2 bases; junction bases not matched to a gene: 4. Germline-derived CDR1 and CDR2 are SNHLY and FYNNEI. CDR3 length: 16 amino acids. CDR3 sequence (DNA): TGTGCCAGCAGGGGGACAGGGGGCGGAAACACCGGGGAGCTGTTTTTT. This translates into CASRGTGGGNTGELFF.

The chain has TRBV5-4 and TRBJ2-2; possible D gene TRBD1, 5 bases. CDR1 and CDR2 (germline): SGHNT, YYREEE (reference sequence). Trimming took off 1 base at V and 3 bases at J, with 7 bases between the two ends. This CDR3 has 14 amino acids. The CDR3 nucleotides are TGTGCCAGCAGCTTGATGACAGACACCGGGGAGCTGTTTTTT. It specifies CASSLMTDTGELFF.

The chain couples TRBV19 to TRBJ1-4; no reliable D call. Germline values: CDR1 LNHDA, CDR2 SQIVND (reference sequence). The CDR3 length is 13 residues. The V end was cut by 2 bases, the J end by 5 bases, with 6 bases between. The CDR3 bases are TGTGCCAGTAGTATAAACGGGAATGAAAAACTGTTTTTT. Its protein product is CASSINGNEKLFF.

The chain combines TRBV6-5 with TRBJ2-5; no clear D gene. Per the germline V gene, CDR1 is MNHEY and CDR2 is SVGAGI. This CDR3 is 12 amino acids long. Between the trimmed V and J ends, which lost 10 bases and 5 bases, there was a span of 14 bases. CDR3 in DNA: TGTGCCACATCTCGAGGTGCGGAGACCCAGTACTTC. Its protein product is CATSRGAETQYF.

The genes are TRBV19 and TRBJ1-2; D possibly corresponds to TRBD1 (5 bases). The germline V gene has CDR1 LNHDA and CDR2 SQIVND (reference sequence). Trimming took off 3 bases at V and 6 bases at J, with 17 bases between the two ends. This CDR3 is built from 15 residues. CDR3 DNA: TGTGCCAGTAGTATCACAGGCCTCGTAGGGGATGGCTACACCTTC. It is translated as CASSITGLVGDGYTF.

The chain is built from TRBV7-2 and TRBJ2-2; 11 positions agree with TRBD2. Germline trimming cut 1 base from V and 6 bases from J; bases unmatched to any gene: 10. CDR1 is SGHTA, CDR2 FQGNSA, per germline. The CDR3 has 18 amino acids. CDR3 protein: CASSLVGSGRVIAGELFF. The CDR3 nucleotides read TGTGCCAGCAGCTTAGTCGGTAGCGGGAGGGTTATTGCCGGGGAGCTGTTTTTT.

CDR3 residues: CASMRGQKSYQETQYF. In nucleotides, the CDR3 is TGCGCCAGCATGAGGGGGCAAAAATCGTACCAAGAGACCCAGTACTTC. The chain carries TRBV5-1 and TRBJ2-5, with 7 nucleotides matching TRBD1. CDR1 and CDR2 from the germline V gene are SGHRS and YFSETQ. The CDR3 runs to 16 residues. The ends lost 6 bases at V and 0 bases at J; junction bases unmatched: 11. The complete variable domain, with remaining parts taken from reference TRBV5-1 and TRBJ2-5, reads KAGVTQTPRYLIKTRGQQVTLSCSPISGHRSVSWYQQTPGQGLQFLFEYFSETQRNKGNFPGRFSGRQFSNSRSEMNVSTLELGDSALYLCASMRGQKSYQETQYFGPGTRLLVL.

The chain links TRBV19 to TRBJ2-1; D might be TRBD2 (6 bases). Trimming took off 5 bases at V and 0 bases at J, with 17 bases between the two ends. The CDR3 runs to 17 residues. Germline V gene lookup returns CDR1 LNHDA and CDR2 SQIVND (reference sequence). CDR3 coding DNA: TGTGCCAGTAGTCCGAGAGGGACTCAAAGCTCCTACAATGAGCAGTTCTTC. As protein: CASSPRGTQSSYNEQFF.

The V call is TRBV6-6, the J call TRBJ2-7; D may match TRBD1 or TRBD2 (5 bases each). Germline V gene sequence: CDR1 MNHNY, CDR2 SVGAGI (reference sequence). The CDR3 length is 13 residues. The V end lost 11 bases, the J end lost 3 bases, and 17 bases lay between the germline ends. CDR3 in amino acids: CASSRGEFYEQYF. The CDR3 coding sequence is TGTGCCTCATCTCGGGGCGAATTCTACGAGCAGTACTTC.

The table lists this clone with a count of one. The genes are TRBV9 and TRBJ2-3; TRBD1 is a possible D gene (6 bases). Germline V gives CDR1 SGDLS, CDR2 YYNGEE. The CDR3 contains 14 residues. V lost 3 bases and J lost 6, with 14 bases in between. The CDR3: CASSGDTRGDTQYF. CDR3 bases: TGTGCCAGCAGCGGGGACACTAGGGGGGATACGCAGTATTTT.

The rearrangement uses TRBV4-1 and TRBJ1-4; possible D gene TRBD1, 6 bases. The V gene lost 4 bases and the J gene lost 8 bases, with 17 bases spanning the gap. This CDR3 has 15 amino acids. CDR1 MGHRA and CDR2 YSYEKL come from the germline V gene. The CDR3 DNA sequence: TGCGCCAGCAGCCCCACGCCGGGGGCGTGGGAAAAACTGTTTTTT. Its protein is CASSPTPGAWEKLFF.